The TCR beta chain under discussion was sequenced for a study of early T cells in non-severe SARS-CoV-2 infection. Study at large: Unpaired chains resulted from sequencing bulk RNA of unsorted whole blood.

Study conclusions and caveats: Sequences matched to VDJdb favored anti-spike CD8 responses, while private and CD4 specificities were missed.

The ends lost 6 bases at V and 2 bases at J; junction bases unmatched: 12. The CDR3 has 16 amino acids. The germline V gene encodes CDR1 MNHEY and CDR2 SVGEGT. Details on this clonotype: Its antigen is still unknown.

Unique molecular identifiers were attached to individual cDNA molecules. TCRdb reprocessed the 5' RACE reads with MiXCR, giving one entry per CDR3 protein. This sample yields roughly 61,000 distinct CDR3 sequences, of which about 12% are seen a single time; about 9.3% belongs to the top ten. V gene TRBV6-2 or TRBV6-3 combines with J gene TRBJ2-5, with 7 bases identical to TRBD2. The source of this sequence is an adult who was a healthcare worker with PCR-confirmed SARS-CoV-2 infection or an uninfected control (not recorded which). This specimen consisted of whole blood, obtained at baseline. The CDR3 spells CASSARDLRGQETQYF. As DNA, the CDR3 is TGTGCCAGCAGCGCAAGGGACCTGCGGGGGCAAGAGACCCAGTACTTC.